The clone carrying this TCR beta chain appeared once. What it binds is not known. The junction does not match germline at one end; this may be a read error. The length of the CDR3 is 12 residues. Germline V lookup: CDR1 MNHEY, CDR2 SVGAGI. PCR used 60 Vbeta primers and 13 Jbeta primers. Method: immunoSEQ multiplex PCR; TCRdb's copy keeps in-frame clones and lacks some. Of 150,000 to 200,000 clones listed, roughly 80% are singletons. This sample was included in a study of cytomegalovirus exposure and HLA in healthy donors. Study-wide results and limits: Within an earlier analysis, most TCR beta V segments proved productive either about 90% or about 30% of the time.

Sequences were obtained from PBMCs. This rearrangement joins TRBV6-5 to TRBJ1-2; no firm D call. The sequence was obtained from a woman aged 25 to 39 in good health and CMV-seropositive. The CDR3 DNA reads TGTGCCAGCAGGACGGGGAGCTATGGCTACCCCTTC. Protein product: CASRTGSYGYPF.